This T cell receptor beta chain was observed in a study of OX40 agonist ivuxolimab in advanced cancers. Study in general: Prior therapy, whether anti-PD-1, anti-PD-L1 or anti-CTLA-4, was allowed, and roughly 41% had some.

Turning to this clone: What it binds is unknown.

The CDR3 is 14 residues long. Trimming removed 2 bases at V and 0 bases at J, with 7 bases between. Per germline, CDR1 LNHDA and CDR2 SQIVND (reference sequence). Sequencing used immunoSEQ multiplex PCR; TCRdb keeps in-frame clones, though not all of them. Of about 25,000 clones detected, roughly 85% appear once; the ten largest clones hold about two fifths. Overall study findings and caveats: The average count of expanded clones was higher among CD8+ T cells than among CD4+.

Sequenced here: CD4+ or CD8+ T cells sorted from blood, sampled in a trial of the OX40 agonist ivuxolimab. The chain couples TRBV19 to TRBJ1-2, with D hard to call. This receptor was obtained from an adult with an advanced solid tumor such as melanoma, head and neck, liver or kidney cancer. The CDR3 DNA is TGTGCCAGTAGTATAATGGGGACTAACTATGGCTACACCTTC. Its translation: CASSIMGTNYGYTF.